One and the same sample provided the 14 T cell receptor beta chains below, sequenced in a study of blood T cell repertoires in COVID-19. Produced via immunoSEQ multiplex PCR; TCRdb's table is partial and in-frame only. The table lists 250,000 to 300,000 clones, 75% to 90% of them singletons. The specimen sequenced was peripheral blood. The receptors were gathered from a middle-aged woman with acute or convalescent COVID-19.

The rearrangement links TRBV18 to TRBJ2-7; 10 positions agree with TRBD1. Germline V lookup: CDR1 KGHSH, CDR2 LQKENI. With V trimmed by 3 bases and J by 5 bases, 1 base remained unmatched. This CDR3 has 13 residues. CDR3 nucleotide sequence: TGTGCCAGCTCACCGACAGGGGGCCACGAGCAGTACGTC. It specifies CASSPTGGHEQYV.

This chain joins TRBV6-5 and TRBJ1-6, with D possibly matching TRBD1 (5 bases). Deletions cut 7 bases from V and 0 bases from J, with 7 bases between. Germline V gene sequence: CDR1 MNHEY, CDR2 SVGAGI. This CDR3 region has 14 residues. The CDR3 DNA follows: TGTGCCAGCATAAGGGGCTCCTATAATTCACCCCTCCACTTT. This codes for CASIRGSYNSPLHF.

The J gene is TRBJ1-6, the V gene TRBV6-1; unclear D gene. The V and J ends lost 0 bases and 4 bases respectively, with 10 bases between them. The CDR3 loop spans 16 amino acids. Germline CDR1 is MNHNS and CDR2 is SASEGT. The CDR3 DNA reads as TGTGCCAGCAGTGAAGCGCTTACAGATTATAATTCACCCCTCCACTTT. It is translated as CASSEALTDYNSPLHF.

This chain uses TRBV7-9 with TRBJ2-3, with 8 positions matching TRBD2. Germline V gene sequence: CDR1 SEHNR, CDR2 FQNEAQ (reference sequence). Unmatched junction bases numbered 5, after V lost 1 base and J lost 2 bases. The CDR3 length is 16 residues. CDR3 coding DNA: TGTGCCAGCAGCTTAGAGGCGGGGGGCCCCACAGATACGCAGTATTTT. This codes for CASSLEAGGPTDTQYF.

Comment on this clone: Additional DNA sequences in this sample encode the identical CDR3. V gene TRBV30 combines with J gene TRBJ1-1; D remains unclear. The CDR3 runs 10 residues. Germline values: CDR1 GTSNPN, CDR2 SVGIG (reference sequence). V lost 3 bases, J lost 5 bases, and 4 bases lay in between. The chain's CDR3 is CAWRRTEAFF. The CDR3 bases are TGTGCCTGGAGACGGACTGAAGCTTTCTTT.

The sample holds a few counts of this clone. This chain joins TRBV11-2 and TRBJ1-1, with D unclear. V gave up 5 bases and J gave up 6 bases, with 19 bases separating them. The CDR3 has 15 residues. The germline V gene encodes CDR1 SGHAT and CDR2 FQNNGV. CDR3 nucleotide sequence: TGTGCCAGCAGCAAGGGAACCGTCAGCGGCTCTGAAGCTTTCTTT. The encoded protein is CASSKGTVSGSEAFF.

The V gene is TRBV9, the J gene TRBJ1-2; 9 bases fit TRBD1. V gave up 3 bases and J gave up 8 bases; unmatched junction bases: 14. The CDR3 totals 16 residues. Germline V CDR1 and CDR2: SGDLS, YYNGEE. The CDR3 DNA is TGTGCCAGCAGCGGTTCGGGCGGGACAGGGCTTAGAGGCTACACCTTC. Its protein product is CASSGSGGTGLRGYTF.

The chain carries TRBV5-6 and TRBJ2-5, with D perhaps matching TRBD1 (6 bases). Germline V gives CDR1 SGHDT, CDR2 YYEEEE. Trimming removed 7 bases at V and 5 bases at J, with 12 bases between. The CDR3 contains 12 residues. The CDR3, as DNA: TGTGCCAGCGGGGGAACAGGGGAGACCCAGTACTTC. Translated: CASGGTGETQYF.

The chain is built from TRBV11-2 and TRBJ1-2, with a tentative D call TRBD1 (5 bases). CDR1 and CDR2 (germline): SGHAT, FQNNGV. This CDR3 contains 15 residues. The ends were cut back, 6 bases at V and 1 base at J, with 15 bases in the middle. The CDR3 DNA reads TGTGCCAGCAGTTCAGGGCCGTATGATAACTATGGCTACACCTTC. Protein product: CASSSGPYDNYGYTF.

This rearrangement joins TRBV2 to TRBJ1-1; 7 nucleotides line up with TRBD1. Germline loops: CDR1 SNHLY, CDR2 FYNNEI. With 7 bases clipped from V and 2 bases from J, the junction kept 19 bases outside the gene matches. The CDR3 is made up of 18 amino acids. The DNA of the CDR3 is TGTGCCAGCACACGGTCGTGGCAGGGGGGTCTCTTTAACACTGAAGCTTTCTTT. Residues: CASTRSWQGGLFNTEAFF. Looking up the rest from reference TRBV2 and TRBJ1-1 gives the full variable domain: EPEVTQTPSHQVTQMGQEVILRCVPISNHLYFYWYRQILGQKVEFLVSFYNNEISEKSEIFDDQFSVERPDGSNFTLKIRSTKLEDSAMYFCASTRSWQGGLFNTEAFFGQGTRLTVV.

The chain couples TRBV30 to TRBJ1-1; 9 nucleotides align to TRBD1. Germline V gives CDR1 GTSNPN, CDR2 SVGIG (reference sequence). CDR3 length: 13 residues. Trimming cost V 4 bases and J 8 bases; bases outside gene matches: 8. DNA of the CDR3: TGTGCCTGGAACCCGGGACAGGGCACCGAAGCTTTCTTT. Amino acid sequence: CAWNPGQGTEAFF.

The count of this clone is one. CDR3 sequence: CASSLGKPGLAGAPNTGELFF. CDR3 bases: TGTGCCAGCAGCTTAGGGAAGCCGGGACTAGCGGGGGCGCCGAACACCGGGGAGCTGTTTTTT. The chain joins TRBV13 to TRBJ2-2, with 14 bases lining up with TRBD2. The CDR3 has 21 amino acids. Germline CDR1 reads PRHDT; CDR2 reads FYEKMQ (reference sequence). After removal of 0 bases from V and 0 bases from J, the junction contained 9 bases not matched to a gene.

The chain employs TRBV2 and TRBJ1-2; 9 nucleotides align to TRBD1. The CDR3 runs 15 residues. After removal of 6 bases from V and 7 bases from J, the junction contained 12 bases not matched to a gene. CDR1 SNHLY and CDR2 FYNNEI come from the germline V gene. The CDR3 DNA is TGTGCCAGCAGCGAGGGGGACAGGGCGACCTTTGGCTACACCTTC. It is translated as CASSEGDRATFGYTF.

This chain links TRBV27 with TRBJ2-1; 7 bases are a match to TRBD1. Germline CDR1 reads MNHEY; CDR2 reads SMNVEV (reference sequence). After removal of 2 bases from V and 9 bases from J, the junction contained 4 bases not matched to a gene. The CDR3 runs to 13 residues. The CDR3 spells CASSLVQGSEQFF. The CDR3 DNA reads TGTGCCAGCAGTTTAGTACAGGGGAGTGAGCAGTTCTTC.